The 5 T cell receptor beta chains in this list originate from one sample, sequenced in a study of blood T cell repertoires in COVID-19. The table came from immunoSEQ multiplex PCR; TCRdb's copy has only in-frame clones and leaves some out. The repertoire has a few hundred thousand clones, approximately 80% of them found once; the top ten carry about 10%. The sequencing sample was made of peripheral blood. The receptors originated from a woman older than 75 with acute or convalescent COVID-19.

With regard to this clone: The junction departs from the called germline gene at one end, perhaps through a read error. CDR3 in amino acids: CASSRGTSFNEQFF. The CDR3 DNA follows: TGTGCCAGCTCCAGGGGGACTTCCTTCAATGAGCAGTTCTTC. V usage is TRBV5-4 and J usage is TRBJ2-1; D might be TRBD1 (7 bases). Germline V gene sequence: CDR1 SGHNT, CDR2 YYREEE (reference sequence). The CDR3 runs 14 residues.

The chain has TRBV6-6 and TRBJ2-2, with 11 positions matching TRBD1. V was pared by 4 bases and J by 5 bases, with 0 bases of the junction left unmatched. The CDR3 runs 14 residues. Germline CDR1 and CDR2: MNHNY and SVGAGI (reference sequence). CDR3 sequence: CASSWDRGTGELFF. CDR3 bases: TGTGCCAGCAGTTGGGACAGGGGGACCGGGGAGCTGTTTTTT.

This chain links TRBV29-1 with TRBJ1-1, with 7 bases lining up with TRBD1. This CDR3 is built from 14 residues. With 8 bases clipped from V and 3 bases from J, the junction kept 12 bases outside the gene matches. Germline CDR1 reads SQVTM; CDR2 reads ANQGSEA. CDR3 nucleotide sequence: TGCAGCCTGATGGGGACAGAGGGGGACACTGAAGCTTTCTTT. Translating gives CSLMGTEGDTEAFF.

This clone appeared once. The CDR3 spells CASSWGGQGSSNQPQHF. The DNA of the CDR3 is TGTGCCAGTAGTTGGGGGGGACAGGGTAGTAGCAATCAGCCCCAGCATTTT. This chain connects TRBV19 to TRBJ1-5; 9 nucleotides line up with TRBD1. The V segment lost 5 bases and the J segment 0 bases; nucleotides outside the gene matches: 8. CDR1 LNHDA and CDR2 SQIVND come from the germline V gene (reference sequence). The CDR3 extends over 17 amino acids. The full variable domain, its missing parts supplied by reference TRBV19 and TRBJ1-5, is DGGITQSPKYLFRKEGQNVTLSCEQNLNHDAMYWYRQDPGQGLRLIYYSQIVNDFQKGDIAEGYSVSREKKESFPLTVTSAQKNPTAFYLCASSWGGQGSSNQPQHFGDGTRLSIL.

For the CDR3, the DNA is TGTGCCAGCTCACCTCCGACAGGGATGAACACTGAAGCTTTCTTT. This sequence encodes CASSPPTGMNTEAFF. The chain employs TRBV18 and TRBJ1-1; 7 bases fit TRBD1. Looked up from germline, CDR1 is KGHSH and CDR2 is LQKENI. After removal of 3 bases from V and 0 bases from J, the junction contained 4 bases not matched to a gene. The CDR3 is 15 residues long. The entire variable domain, with the rest obtained from reference TRBV18 and TRBJ1-1, is as follows: NAGVMQNPRHLVRRRGQEARLRCSPMKGHSHVYWYRQLPEEGLKFMVYLQKENIIDESGMPKERFSAEFPKEGPSILRIQQVVRGDSAAYFCASSPPTGMNTEAFFGQGTRLTVV.